This TCR beta chain stems from a study of blood T cell repertoires in COVID-19. Study-level information: Italy, Spain and the United States were the sources of the convalescent and acute COVID-19 samples. Sources were T cells, B-cell-depleted T cells, or PBMCs; the material itself was cDNA or gDNA.

Original handling: Scientists estimated how many nucleated cells there were by amplifying reference gene primers. The table came from immunoSEQ multiplex PCR; TCRdb's copy has only in-frame clones and leaves some out. That table furnishes V, J and clone size, whereas the DNA furnished D and trimming. The sample yields some 60,000 clones, around 67% seen once. The germline V gene encodes CDR1 SEHNR and CDR2 FQNEAQ (reference sequence). The CDR3 is made up of 18 amino acids. The V gene end was trimmed by 1 base and the J gene end by 8 bases; junction bases not matched to a gene: 12. Only a few counts were recorded for this clone.

The sequence was collected from a woman aged 45-65 years with active or convalescent COVID-19. Source material: peripheral blood. The rearrangement links TRBV7-9 to TRBJ2-1, with 12 bases fitting TRBD2. The CDR3 DNA is TGTGCCAGCAGCTTAGAAGCGGGAACTAGCGGGAGGAGGTATGAGCAGTTCTTC. Its protein is CASSLEAGTSGRRYEQFF.